This T cell receptor (beta chain) was recorded in a study of cytomegalovirus exposure and HLA in healthy donors. The overall study: Roughly 80 million unique TCRs from HLA-typed donors made up an early data release.

PCR was performed using 60 Vbeta and 13 Jbeta primers. The assay was immunoSEQ multiplex PCR, and TCRdb's table has in-frame clones only and misses some. This table has fewer than 300,000 clones, roughly 88% appearing once. CDR3 length: 13 residues. Germline V gene data show CDR1 as LNHDA and CDR2 as SQIVND (reference sequence). The V and J ends lost 7 bases and 5 bases respectively, with 12 bases between them. Turning to this clone: What it binds is unknown.

Study-level results: Association of a missense DCLRE1C variant with TCR beta V- and J-gene trimming was reported in a later analysis. In a later analysis, compared with equally common non-associated chains, HLA-associated beta chains were more expanded. Later analysis suggested links between common viral pathogens and several top significant clusters.

This TCR derives from a man aged 35 to 55 in good health and CMV-seropositive. V gene TRBV19 combines with J gene TRBJ2-1; possible D gene TRBD2, 5 bases. Sequencing was carried out using PBMCs. The CDR3, as DNA: TGTGCCAGTACACTAGGGAATCACAATGAGCAGTTCTTC. This sequence encodes CASTLGNHNEQFF.